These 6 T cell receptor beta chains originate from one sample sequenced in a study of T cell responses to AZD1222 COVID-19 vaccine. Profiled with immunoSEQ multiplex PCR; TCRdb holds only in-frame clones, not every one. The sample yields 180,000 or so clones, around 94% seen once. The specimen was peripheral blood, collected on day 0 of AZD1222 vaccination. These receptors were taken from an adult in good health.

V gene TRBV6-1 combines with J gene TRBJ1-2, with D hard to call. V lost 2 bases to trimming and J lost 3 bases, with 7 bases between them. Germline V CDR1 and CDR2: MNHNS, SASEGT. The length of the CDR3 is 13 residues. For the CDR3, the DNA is TGTGCCAGCAGTGAACGGGGAGACTATGGCTACACCTTC. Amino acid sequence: CASSERGDYGYTF.

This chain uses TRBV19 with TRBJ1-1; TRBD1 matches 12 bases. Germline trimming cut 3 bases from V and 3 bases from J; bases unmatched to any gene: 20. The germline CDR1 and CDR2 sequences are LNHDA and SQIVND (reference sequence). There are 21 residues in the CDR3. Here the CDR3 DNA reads TGTGCCAGTAGTATCTCCCCTCCCTCGGGACAGGGGGCCAATGACGACACTGAAGCTTTCTTT. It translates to CASSISPPSGQGANDDTEAFF.

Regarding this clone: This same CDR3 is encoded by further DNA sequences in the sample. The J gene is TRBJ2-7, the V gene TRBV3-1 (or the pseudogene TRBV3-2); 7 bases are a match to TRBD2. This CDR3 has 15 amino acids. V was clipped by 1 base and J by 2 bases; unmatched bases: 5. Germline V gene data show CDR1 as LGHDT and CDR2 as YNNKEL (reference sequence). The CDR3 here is CASSQGAGATYEQYF. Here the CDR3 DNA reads TGTGCCAGCAGCCAAGGTGCGGGAGCCACCTACGAGCAGTACTTC.

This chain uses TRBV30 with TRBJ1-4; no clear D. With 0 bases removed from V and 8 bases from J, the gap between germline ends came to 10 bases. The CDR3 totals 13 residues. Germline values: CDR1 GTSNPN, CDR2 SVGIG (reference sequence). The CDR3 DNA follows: TGTGCCTGGAGTGTACGAGGTCCCGAAAAACTGTTTTTT. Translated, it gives CAWSVRGPEKLFF. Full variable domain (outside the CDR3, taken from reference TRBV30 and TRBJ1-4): SQTIHQWPATLVQPVGSPLSLECTVEGTSNPNLYWYRQAAGRGLQLLFYSVGIGQISSEVPQNLSASRPQDRQFILSSKKLLLSDSGFYLCAWSVRGPEKLFFGSGTQLSVL.

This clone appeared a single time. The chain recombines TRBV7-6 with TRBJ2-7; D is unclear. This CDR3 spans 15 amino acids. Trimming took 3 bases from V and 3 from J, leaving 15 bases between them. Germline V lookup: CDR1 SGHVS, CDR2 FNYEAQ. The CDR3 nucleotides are TGTGCCAGCAGCTTCGGCCAGTCAGGAAACTACGAGCAGTACTTC. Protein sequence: CASSFGQSGNYEQYF.

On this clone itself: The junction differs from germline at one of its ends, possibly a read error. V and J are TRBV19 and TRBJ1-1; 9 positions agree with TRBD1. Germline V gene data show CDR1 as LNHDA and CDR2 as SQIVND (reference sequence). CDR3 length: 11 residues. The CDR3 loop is CARSRDRVLHF. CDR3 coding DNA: TGTGCCAGAAGCCGGGACAGGGTTCTTCATTTT.